A single T cell receptor (beta chain) is shown here with its context. The target antigen is unknown. The second PCR ran about 6 to 11 cycles with a sample-barcoded 5' primer and J-beta primers. From the 5' RACE reads, TCRdb called clonotypes with MiXCR, one entry per CDR3 protein. This sample has 850,000 to 1,000,000 distinct CDR3 sequences, with roughly 48% found just once. The CDR3 spans 15 residues. The germline CDR1 and CDR2 sequences are SGHRS and YFSETQ. Germline trimming cut 5 bases from V and 10 bases from J; bases unmatched to any gene: 15. This entry comes from a study of blood T cells in healthy people across ages. Study observations and caveats: Older age coincided with a roughly linear decline in TCR beta diversity per million T cells. With unsorted PBMCs, a conclusive comparison of naive versus antigen-experienced cells was not possible. Investigators viewed diversity estimates from one million T cells as underestimates, the study reported.

The specimen was blood. The rearrangement joins TRBV5-1 to TRBJ2-1; 7 bases match TRBD1. The receptor was isolated from a man under 40 in good health. The CDR3 here is CASSEGDSQPREQFF. CDR3 nucleotides: TGCGCCAGCAGTGAGGGGGACAGCCAGCCTCGCGAGCAGTTCTTC.